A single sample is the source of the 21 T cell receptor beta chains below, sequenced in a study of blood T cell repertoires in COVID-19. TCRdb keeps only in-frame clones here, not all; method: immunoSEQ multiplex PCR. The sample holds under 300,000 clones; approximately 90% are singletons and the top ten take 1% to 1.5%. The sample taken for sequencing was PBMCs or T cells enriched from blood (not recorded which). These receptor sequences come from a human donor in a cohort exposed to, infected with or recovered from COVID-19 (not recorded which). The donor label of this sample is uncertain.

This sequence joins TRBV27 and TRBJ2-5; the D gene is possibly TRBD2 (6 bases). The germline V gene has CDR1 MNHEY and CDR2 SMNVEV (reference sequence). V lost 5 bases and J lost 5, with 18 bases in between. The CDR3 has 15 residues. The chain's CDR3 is CASSPVSWGDETQYF. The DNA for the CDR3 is TGTGCCAGCAGTCCTGTATCCTGGGGGGATGAGACCCAGTACTTC.

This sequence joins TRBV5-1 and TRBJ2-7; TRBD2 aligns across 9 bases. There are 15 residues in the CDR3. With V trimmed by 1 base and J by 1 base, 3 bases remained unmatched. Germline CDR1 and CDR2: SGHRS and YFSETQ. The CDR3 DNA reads TGCGCCAGCAGCTTGTGGAGCGGGGGGTCCTACGAGCAGTACTTC. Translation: CASSLWSGGSYEQYF.

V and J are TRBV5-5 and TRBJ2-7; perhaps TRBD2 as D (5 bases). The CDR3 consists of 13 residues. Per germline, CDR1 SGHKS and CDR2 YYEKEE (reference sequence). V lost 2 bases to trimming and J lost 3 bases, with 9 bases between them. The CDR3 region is CASSFREYYEQYF. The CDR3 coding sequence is TGTGCCAGCAGCTTTAGGGAGTACTACGAGCAGTACTTC.

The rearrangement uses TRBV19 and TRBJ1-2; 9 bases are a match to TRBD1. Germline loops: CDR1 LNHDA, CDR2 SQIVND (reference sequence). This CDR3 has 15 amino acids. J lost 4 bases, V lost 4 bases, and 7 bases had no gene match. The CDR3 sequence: CASSTTPGQGYGYTF. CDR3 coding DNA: TGTGCCAGTAGTACCACCCCGGGACAGGGCTATGGCTACACCTTC.

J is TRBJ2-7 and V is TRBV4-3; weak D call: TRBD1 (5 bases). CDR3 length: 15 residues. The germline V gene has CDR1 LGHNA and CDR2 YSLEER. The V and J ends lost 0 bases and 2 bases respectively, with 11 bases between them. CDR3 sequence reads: CASSQDNRKAYEQYF. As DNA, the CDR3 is TGCGCCAGCAGCCAAGATAACAGGAAGGCCTACGAGCAGTACTTC.

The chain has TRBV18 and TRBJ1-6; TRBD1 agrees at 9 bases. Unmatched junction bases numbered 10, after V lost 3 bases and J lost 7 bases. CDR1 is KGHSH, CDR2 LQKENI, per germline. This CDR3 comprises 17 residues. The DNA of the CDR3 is TGTGCCAGCTCACCCTCGCGGACAGGGGCCGAGAATTCACCCCTCCACTTT. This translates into CASSPSRTGAENSPLHF.

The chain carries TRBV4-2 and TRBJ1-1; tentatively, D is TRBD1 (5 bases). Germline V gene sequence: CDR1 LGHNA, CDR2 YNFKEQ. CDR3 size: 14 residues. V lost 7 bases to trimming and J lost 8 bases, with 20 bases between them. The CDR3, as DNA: TGTGCCAGCAACACTCGGGGGGAGAGTACCGAAGCTTTCTTT. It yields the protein CASNTRGESTEAFF.

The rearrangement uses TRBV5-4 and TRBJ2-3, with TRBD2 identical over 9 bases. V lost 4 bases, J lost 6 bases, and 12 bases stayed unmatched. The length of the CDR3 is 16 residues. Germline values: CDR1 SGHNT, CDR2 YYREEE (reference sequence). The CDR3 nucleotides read TGTGCCAGCAGCGCCGGGTGGCGGGGGGGCGGCGATACGCAGTATTTT. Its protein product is CASSAGWRGGGDTQYF.

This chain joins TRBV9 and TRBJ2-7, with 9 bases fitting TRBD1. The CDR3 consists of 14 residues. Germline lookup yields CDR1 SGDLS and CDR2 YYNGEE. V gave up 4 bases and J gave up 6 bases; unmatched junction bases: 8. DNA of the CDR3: TGTGCCAGCAGCCCCCGACAGGGGGAACGCGAGCAGTACTTC. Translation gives CASSPRQGEREQYF.

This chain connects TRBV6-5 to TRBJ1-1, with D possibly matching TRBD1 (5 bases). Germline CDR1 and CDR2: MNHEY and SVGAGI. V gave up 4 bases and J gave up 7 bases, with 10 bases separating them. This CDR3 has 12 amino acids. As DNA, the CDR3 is TGTGCCAGCAGTTTCCCGGGGGGTGAAGCTTTCTTT. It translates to CASSFPGGEAFF.

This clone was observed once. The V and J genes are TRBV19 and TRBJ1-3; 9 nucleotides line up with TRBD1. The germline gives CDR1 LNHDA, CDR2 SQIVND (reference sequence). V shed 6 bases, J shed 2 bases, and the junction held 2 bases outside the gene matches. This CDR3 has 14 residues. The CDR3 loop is CASRDRGAGNTIYF. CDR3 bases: TGTGCCAGTAGGGACAGGGGAGCTGGAAACACCATATATTTT. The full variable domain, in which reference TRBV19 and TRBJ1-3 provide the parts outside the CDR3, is DGGITQSPKYLFRKEGQNVTLSCEQNLNHDAMYWYRQDPGQGLRLIYYSQIVNDFQKGDIAEGYSVSREKKESFPLTVTSAQKNPTAFYLCASRDRGAGNTIYFGEGSWLTVV.

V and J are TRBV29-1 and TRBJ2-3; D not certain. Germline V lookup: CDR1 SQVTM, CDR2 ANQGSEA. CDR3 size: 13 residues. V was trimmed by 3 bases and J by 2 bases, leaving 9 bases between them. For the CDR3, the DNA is TGCAGCGTTGATGGCAGGCACACAGATACGCAGTATTTT. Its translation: CSVDGRHTDTQYF.

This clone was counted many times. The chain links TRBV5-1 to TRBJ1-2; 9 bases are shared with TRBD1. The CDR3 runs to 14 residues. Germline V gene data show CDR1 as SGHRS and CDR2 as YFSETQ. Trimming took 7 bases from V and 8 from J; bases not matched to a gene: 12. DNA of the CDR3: TGCGCCAGCTCCTCAGGAGGGACAGGGACGGGCTACACCTTC. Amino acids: CASSSGGTGTGYTF. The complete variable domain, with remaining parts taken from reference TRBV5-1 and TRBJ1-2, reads KAGVTQTPRYLIKTRGQQVTLSCSPISGHRSVSWYQQTPGQGLQFLFEYFSETQRNKGNFPGRFSGRQFSNSRSEMNVSTLELGDSALYLCASSSGGTGTGYTFGSGTRLTVV.

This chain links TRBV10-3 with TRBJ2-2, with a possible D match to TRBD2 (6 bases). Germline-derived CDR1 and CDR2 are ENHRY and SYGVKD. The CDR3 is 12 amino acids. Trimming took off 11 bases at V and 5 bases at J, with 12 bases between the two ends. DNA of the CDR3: TGTGCCTCAACCCGGGGGACCGGGGAGCTGTTTTTT. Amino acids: CASTRGTGELFF.

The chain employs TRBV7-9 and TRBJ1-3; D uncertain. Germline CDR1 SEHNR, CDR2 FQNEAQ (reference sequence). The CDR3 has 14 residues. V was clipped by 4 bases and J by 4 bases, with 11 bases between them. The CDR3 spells CASSSDNKGNTIYF. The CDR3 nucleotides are TGTGCCAGCAGCTCAGACAATAAGGGAAACACCATATATTTT.

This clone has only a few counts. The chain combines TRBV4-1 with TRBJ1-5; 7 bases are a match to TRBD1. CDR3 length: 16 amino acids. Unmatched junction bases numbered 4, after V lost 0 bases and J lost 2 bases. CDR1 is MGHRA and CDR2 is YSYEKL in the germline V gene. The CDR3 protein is CASSQDGGGGNQPQHF. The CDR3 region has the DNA TGCGCCAGCAGCCAAGATGGAGGGGGCGGCAATCAGCCCCAGCATTTT.

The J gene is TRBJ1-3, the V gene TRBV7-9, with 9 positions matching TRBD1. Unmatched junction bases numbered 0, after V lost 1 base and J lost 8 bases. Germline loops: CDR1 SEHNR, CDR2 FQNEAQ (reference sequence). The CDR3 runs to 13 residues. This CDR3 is CASSLGTGDTIYF. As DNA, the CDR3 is TGTGCCAGCAGCTTAGGGACAGGGGACACCATATATTTT.

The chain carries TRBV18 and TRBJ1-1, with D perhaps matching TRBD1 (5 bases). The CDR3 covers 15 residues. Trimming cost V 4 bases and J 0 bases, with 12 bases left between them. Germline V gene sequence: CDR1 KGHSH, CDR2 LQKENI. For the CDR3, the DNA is TGTGCCAGCTCACTGACAGCCAGTTTGAACACTGAAGCTTTCTTT. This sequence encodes CASSLTASLNTEAFF.

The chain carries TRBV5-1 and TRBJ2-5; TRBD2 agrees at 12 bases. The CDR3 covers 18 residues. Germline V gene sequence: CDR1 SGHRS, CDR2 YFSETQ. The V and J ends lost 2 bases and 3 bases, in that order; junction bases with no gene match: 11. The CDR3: CASSLKPGPSGGEETQYF. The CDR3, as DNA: TGCGCCAGCAGCTTAAAACCCGGGCCTAGCGGGGGGGAAGAGACCCAGTACTTC. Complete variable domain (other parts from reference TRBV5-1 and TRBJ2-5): KAGVTQTPRYLIKTRGQQVTLSCSPISGHRSVSWYQQTPGQGLQFLFEYFSETQRNKGNFPGRFSGRQFSNSRSEMNVSTLELGDSALYLCASSLKPGPSGGEETQYFGPGTRLLVL.

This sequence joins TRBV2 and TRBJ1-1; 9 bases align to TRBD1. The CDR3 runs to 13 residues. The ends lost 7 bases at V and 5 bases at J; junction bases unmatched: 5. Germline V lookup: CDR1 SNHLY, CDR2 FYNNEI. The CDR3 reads CASIWTGATEAFF. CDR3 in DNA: TGTGCCAGCATTTGGACAGGGGCGACTGAAGCTTTCTTT.

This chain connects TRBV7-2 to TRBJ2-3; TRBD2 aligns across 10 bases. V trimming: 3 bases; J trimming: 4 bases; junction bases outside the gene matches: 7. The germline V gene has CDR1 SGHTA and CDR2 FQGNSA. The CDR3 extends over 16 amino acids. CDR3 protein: CASSLWASGGADTQYF. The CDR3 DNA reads TGTGCCAGCAGCTTGTGGGCTAGCGGGGGCGCAGATACGCAGTATTTT.